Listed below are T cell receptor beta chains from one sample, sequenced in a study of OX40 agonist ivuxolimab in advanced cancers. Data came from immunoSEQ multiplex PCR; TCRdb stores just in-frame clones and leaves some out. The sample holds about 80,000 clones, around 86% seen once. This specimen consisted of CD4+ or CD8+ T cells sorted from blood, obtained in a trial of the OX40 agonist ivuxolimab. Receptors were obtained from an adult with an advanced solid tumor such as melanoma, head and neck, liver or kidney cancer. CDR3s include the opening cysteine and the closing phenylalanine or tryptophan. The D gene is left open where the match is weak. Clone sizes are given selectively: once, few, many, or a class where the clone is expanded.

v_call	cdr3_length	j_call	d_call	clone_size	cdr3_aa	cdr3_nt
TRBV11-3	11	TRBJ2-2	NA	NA	CASRDTGELFF	TGTGCCAGCCGGGACACCGGGGAGCTGTTTTTT
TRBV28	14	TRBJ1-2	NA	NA	CASSAAGSAYGYTF	TGTGCCAGCAGTGCTGCCGGCAGCGCTTATGGCTACACCTTC
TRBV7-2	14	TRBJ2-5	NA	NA	CASSLEGRTKTQYF	TGTGCCAGCAGCTTAGAGGGCAGGACGAAGACCCAGTACTTC
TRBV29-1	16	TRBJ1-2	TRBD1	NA	CSVAPSRGQGAEGYTF	TGCAGCGTTGCTCCTAGTAGAGGACAGGGGGCGGAGGGCTACACCTTC
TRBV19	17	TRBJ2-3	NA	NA	CASSIDHGGARTDTQYF	TGTGCCAGTAGTATAGATCATGGGGGGGCCCGCACAGATACGCAGTATTTT
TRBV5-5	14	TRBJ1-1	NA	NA	CASSPSALRGQAFF	TGTGCCAGCAGCCCGTCAGCTCTGAGGGGCCAAGCTTTCTTT
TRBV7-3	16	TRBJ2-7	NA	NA	CASSLNPLNAPYEQYF	TGTGCCAGCAGCTTAAACCCCCTCAACGCACCCTACGAGCAGTACTTC
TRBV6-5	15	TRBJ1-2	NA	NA	CASSYSSRLGGGYTF	TGTGCCAGCAGTTACTCGTCCCGGCTTGGAGGTGGCTACACCTTC
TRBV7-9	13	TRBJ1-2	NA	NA	CASSLWNSYGYTF	TGTGCCAGCAGCTTATGGAACAGCTATGGCTACACCTTC
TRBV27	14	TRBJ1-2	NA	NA	CASSPWTRPYGYTF	TGTGCCAGCAGTCCATGGACTCGGCCCTATGGCTACACCTTC
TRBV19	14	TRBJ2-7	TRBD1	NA	CASSRGQGIYEQYF	TGTGCCAGTAGCCGCGGACAGGGAATCTACGAGCAGTACTTC
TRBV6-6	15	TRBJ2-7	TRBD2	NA	CASSYSGSGSYEQYF	TGTGCCAGCAGTTACTCCGGTAGCGGGAGCTACGAGCAGTACTTC
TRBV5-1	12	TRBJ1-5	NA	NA	CASSLSGQPQHF	TGCGCCAGCAGCTTGTCCGGGCAGCCCCAGCATTTT
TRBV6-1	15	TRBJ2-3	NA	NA	CASRGDTSFADTQYF	TGTGCCAGCAGAGGGGACACCTCTTTTGCAGATACGCAGTATTTT
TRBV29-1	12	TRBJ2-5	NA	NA	CSFEGIGETQYF	TGCAGCTTTGAGGGGATTGGTGAGACCCAGTACTTC
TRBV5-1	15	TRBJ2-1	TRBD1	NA	CASSEGTGGGNEQFF	TGCGCCAGCAGCGAAGGGACAGGGGGAGGGAATGAGCAGTTCTTC
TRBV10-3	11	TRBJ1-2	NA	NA	CAISQDYGYTF	TGTGCCATCAGCCAGGACTATGGCTACACCTTC
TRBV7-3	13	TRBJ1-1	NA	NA	CASSLTGNTEAFF	TGTGCCAGCAGCTTAACAGGGAACACTGAAGCTTTCTTT
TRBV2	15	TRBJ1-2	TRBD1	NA	CASSDQTGANYGYTF	TGTGCCAGCAGTGACCAGACAGGGGCGAACTATGGCTACACCTTC
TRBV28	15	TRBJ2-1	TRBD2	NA	CASSLVTSGDNEQFF	TGTGCCAGCAGTTTGGTGACTAGCGGGGACAATGAGCAGTTCTTC
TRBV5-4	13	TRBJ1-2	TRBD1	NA	CASSPGQVFGYTF	TGTGCCAGCAGTCCGGGACAGGTCTTTGGCTACACCTTC
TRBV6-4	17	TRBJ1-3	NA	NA	CASSDSNKSFSGNTIYF	TGTGCCAGCAGTGACTCCAACAAAAGCTTCTCTGGAAACACCATATATTTT
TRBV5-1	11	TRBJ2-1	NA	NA	CASRGHNEQFF	TGCGCCAGCAGGGGCCACAATGAGCAGTTCTTC
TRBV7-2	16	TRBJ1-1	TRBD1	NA	CASSLATGRLNTEAFF	TGTGCCAGCAGCCTAGCGACAGGGCGGCTGAACACTGAAGCTTTCTTT
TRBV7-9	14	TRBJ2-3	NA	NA	CASSPRQSTDTQYF	TGTGCCAGCAGCCCTAGACAGAGCACAGATACGCAGTATTTT
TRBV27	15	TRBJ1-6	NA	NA	CASSLRRQDNSPLHF	TGTGCCAGCAGTTTGAGGCGGCAAGATAATTCACCCCTCCACTTT
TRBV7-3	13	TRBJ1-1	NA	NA	CASSLSGDTEAFF	TGTGCCAGCAGCTTATCAGGGGACACTGAAGCTTTCTTT
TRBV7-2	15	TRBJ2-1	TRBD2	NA	CASSLLSGAYNEQFF	TGTGCCAGCAGCTTACTGAGCGGGGCTTACAATGAGCAGTTCTTC
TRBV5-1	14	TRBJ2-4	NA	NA	CASSPGLAKNIQYF	TGCGCCAGCAGTCCGGGGTTAGCCAAAAACATTCAGTACTTC
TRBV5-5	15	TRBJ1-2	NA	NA	CASSKVRDLKEGYTF	TGTGCCAGCAGCAAGGTCCGGGACCTCAAAGAAGGCTACACCTTC
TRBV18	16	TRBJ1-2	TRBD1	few	CASSLRQGRTDYGYTF	TGTGCCAGCTCACTTCGACAGGGCAGAACGGACTATGGCTACACCTTC
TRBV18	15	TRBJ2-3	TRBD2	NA	CASSPAASGRNTQYF	TGTGCCAGCTCACCAGCGGCTAGCGGGAGGAATACGCAGTATTTT
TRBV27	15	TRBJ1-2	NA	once	CASSFWDGSPRRYTF	TGTGCCAGCAGTTTTTGGGACGGTTCCCCCCGACGCTACACCTTC
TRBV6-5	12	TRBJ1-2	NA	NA	CASSRLRDGYTF	TGTGCCAGCAGCCGGCTGAGGGATGGCTACACCTTC
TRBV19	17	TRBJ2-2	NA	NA	CASRDGPAELNTGELFF	TGTGCCAGTAGGGACGGTCCAGCGGAATTAAACACCGGGGAGCTGTTTTTT
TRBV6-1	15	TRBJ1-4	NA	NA	CASSNSGTGNEKLFF	TGTGCCAGCAGTAATTCCGGGACGGGGAATGAAAAACTGTTTTTT
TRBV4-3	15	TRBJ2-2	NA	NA	CASSQDASNTGELFF	TGCGCCAGCAGCCAAGATGCCAGCAACACCGGGGAGCTGTTTTTT
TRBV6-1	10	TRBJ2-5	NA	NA	CASSERTQYF	TGTGCCAGCAGTGAGAGGACCCAGTACTTC
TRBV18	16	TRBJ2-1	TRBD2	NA	CASSPPGRETANEQFF	TGTGCCAGCTCACCTCCCGGGAGGGAGACGGCCAATGAGCAGTTCTTC
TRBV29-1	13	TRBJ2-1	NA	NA	CSVDRGAMDEQFF	TGCAGCGTTGACAGGGGAGCTATGGATGAGCAGTTCTTC
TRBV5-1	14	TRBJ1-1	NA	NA	CASSLTSGNTEAFF	TGCGCCAGCAGCTTGACGAGTGGAAACACTGAAGCTTTCTTT
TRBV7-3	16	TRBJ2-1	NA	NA	CASSLRGTTTYNEQFF	TGTGCCAGCAGCTTAAGAGGGACAACCACCTACAATGAGCAGTTCTTC